A selection of T cell receptor beta chains follows, all from one sample in a study of T cells in Graves' hyperthyroidism and ophthalmopathy. TCRdb ran MiXCR on the multiplex PCR reads and lists one entry per CDR3 protein. The sample yields more than 550,000 distinct CDR3 sequences, 15% to 20% seen once. The sequenced sample consisted of blood. The receptors come from a man in his fifties or sixties with Graves' hyperthyroidism. Both conserved end residues are part of each CDR3. The D gene is left open where the match is weak. Clone size appears in some rows only: once, few, many, or a class for an expanded clone.

d_call j_call cdr3_length clone_size v_call cdr3_nt cdr3_aa
NA TRBJ1-2 14 many TRBV6-1 TGTGCCAGCAGTGCCCCGGGGGAGGGGAGAGGCTACACCTTC CASSAPGEGRGYTF
NA TRBJ2-1 13 many TRBV5-1 TGCGCCAGTACTGAGGGGGGGAGCGATGAGCAGTTCTTC CASTEGGSDEQFF
TRBD1 TRBJ1-1 14 NA TRBV29-1 TGCAGCATCCGACAGGGGAGAGGAAACACTGAAGCTTTCTTT CSIRQGRGNTEAFF
NA TRBJ2-7 14 few TRBV24-1 TGTGCCACCAGTGGGTTCCCCGAAGAGTCCGAGCAGTACTTC CATSGFPEESEQYF
TRBD2 TRBJ2-3 16 many TRBV2 TGTGCCAGCAGTGGTCGGACTAGCGGGAGCACAGATACGCAGTATTTT CASSGRTSGSTDTQYF
TRBD2 TRBJ2-3 15 many TRBV18 TGTGCCAGCTCACCTCCGACTAGCGCCCACGGTACGCAGTATTTT CASSPPTSAHGTQYF
NA TRBJ2-2 14 many TRBV2 TGTGCCAGCAGTACAGGGTCCTACACCGGGGAGCTGTTTTTT CASSTGSYTGELFF
NA TRBJ2-3 14 NA TRBV6-2/TRBV6-3 TGTGCCAGCAGTTACTCCGCGAAAACAGATACGCAGTATTTT CASSYSAKTDTQYF
NA TRBJ2-1 15 many TRBV28 TGTGCCAGCGGGCTTTCTGGGGCGACCTACAATGAGCAGTTCTTC CASGLSGATYNEQFF
TRBD1 TRBJ2-5 14 few TRBV25-1 TGTGCCAGCACTTCTACAGGGGGCGGTGAGACCCAGTACTTC CASTSTGGGETQYF
NA TRBJ2-6 16 many TRBV12-3/TRBV12-4 TGTGCCAGCAGACAACTAGTATACTCTGGGGCCAACGTCCTGACTTTC CASRQLVYSGANVLTF
NA TRBJ1-6 15 once TRBV28 TGTGCCAGCAGTCCAGGGAATTCCTATAATTCACCCCTCCACTTT CASSPGNSYNSPLHF
NA TRBJ1-1 15 many TRBV6-2/TRBV6-3 TGTGCCAGCAGTTACTCGTCAGGGTCGAACACTGAAGCTTTCTTT CASSYSSGSNTEAFF
NA TRBJ1-1 14 NA TRBV7-3 TGTGCCAGCAGCTTAAGTCCAGGGAGTTTTGAAGCTTTCTTT CASSLSPGSFEAFF
TRBD1 TRBJ1-6 15 NA TRBV18 TGTGCCAGCTCACCGCCGGGACAGGGAGGTTCACCCCTCCACTTT CASSPPGQGGSPLHF
NA TRBJ2-7 13 many TRBV18 TGTGCCAGCTCACCACCGGTCGCGGGGGAGCAGTACTTC CASSPPVAGEQYF
NA TRBJ1-1 14 NA TRBV10-3 TGTGCCATCAGTGAGAGGAGTAAGGACACTGAAGCTTTCTTT CAISERSKDTEAFF
TRBD1 TRBJ1-3 15 NA TRBV5-5 TGTGCCAGCAGGTGGGACAGCAGCTCTGGAAACACCATATATTTT CASRWDSSSGNTIYF
NA TRBJ2-1 14 many TRBV30 TGTGCCTGGAGTTGGGGGAGCTCCTACAATGAGCAGTTCTTC CAWSWGSSYNEQFF
NA TRBJ1-2 12 NA TRBV10-3 TGTGCCATCAGTCCTTCTAACTATGGCTACACCTTC CAISPSNYGYTF
NA TRBJ1-4 15 many TRBV11-2 TGTGCCAGCAGCTTAGCCCGTGGAACTAATGAAAAACTGTTTTTT CASSLARGTNEKLFF
NA TRBJ2-3 13 many TRBV2 TGTGCCAGCAGTGAAGCTGGAGCAGATACGCAGTATTTT CASSEAGADTQYF
NA TRBJ1-2 16 few TRBV4-3 TGCGCCAGCAGCCAAGAGCGCGGGTTCTTTTACTATGGCTACACCTTC CASSQERGFFYYGYTF
TRBD2 TRBJ2-1 14 many TRBV12-3/TRBV12-4 TGTGCCAGCAGATCAACCCCCTCTAGCGGGGAGCAGTTCTTC CASRSTPSSGEQFF
NA TRBJ2-1 14 NA TRBV19 TGTGCCAGTAGTATAAAGAGGGGATGGAATGAGCAGTTCTTC CASSIKRGWNEQFF
NA TRBJ2-6 15 NA TRBV7-6 TGTGCCAGCAGCGAACAGGGCACTGGGGCCAACGTCCTGACTTTC CASSEQGTGANVLTF
NA TRBJ1-1 15 many TRBV2 TGTGCCAGCAGTGAACGGCAGGGGATGTACACTGAAGCTTTCTTT CASSERQGMYTEAFF
TRBD1 TRBJ1-5 14 NA TRBV4-1 TGCGCCAGCAGAAAAGAGCAGGGGGAACAGCCCCAGCATTTT CASRKEQGEQPQHF
NA TRBJ1-6 14 many TRBV14 TGTGCCAGCAGCCAAGGTTGGGGCCCCGGGGCCCTCCACTTT CASSQGWGPGALHF
NA TRBJ2-5 13 many TRBV27 TGTGCCAGCCGAGACTTCGGTGGGGAGACCCAGTACTTC CASRDFGGETQYF
NA TRBJ1-1 15 NA TRBV3-1 TGTGCCAGCAGCCAAGTGGAACGGGGGAAGGTCGAAGCTTTCTTT CASSQVERGKVEAFF
TRBD1 TRBJ2-5 17 NA TRBV12-3/TRBV12-4 TGTGCCAGCAGTTTGCGGAGGGGACAGGGCCGCGGGGAGACCCAGTACTTC CASSLRRGQGRGETQYF
TRBD2 TRBJ2-5 15 NA TRBV12-3/TRBV12-4 TGTGCCAGCAGTTTGGGCGGGGGGACCCAAGAGACCCAGTACTTC CASSLGGGTQETQYF
NA TRBJ2-7 17 few TRBV30 TGTGCCTGGAGTGTACAGGCTTGGGGGCAGCTCTCCTACGAGCAGTACTTC CAWSVQAWGQLSYEQYF
TRBD2 TRBJ2-7 15 many TRBV5-1 TGCGCCAGCAGCGAATGGACTAGCGGTTCCTACGAGCAGTACTTC CASSEWTSGSYEQYF
NA TRBJ2-3 17 many TRBV27 TGTGCCAGCAGTACTCCCCGGGACCTCCGATCGTTGGATACGCAGTATTTT CASSTPRDLRSLDTQYF
NA TRBJ2-5 12 many TRBV11-2 TGTGCCAGCAGCCTCCTTGGGGAGACCCAGTACTTC CASSLLGETQYF
TRBD1 TRBJ2-3 16 many TRBV3-1 TGTGCCAGCAGCCGTAATCGGGACAGACGCACAGATACGCAGTATTTT CASSRNRDRRTDTQYF
NA TRBJ2-1 14 NA TRBV7-2 TGTGCCAGCAGCTCGGGGACCAGATGGAATGAGCAGTTCTTC CASSSGTRWNEQFF
NA TRBJ1-1 14 many TRBV10-3 TGTGCCACCAGGGGAGACAGCTTGAACACTGAAGCTTTCTTT CATRGDSLNTEAFF
TRBD1 TRBJ2-1 13 few TRBV6-1 TGTGCCAGCAGCCGACCGGGACAGGGTTTACAGTTCTTC CASSRPGQGLQFF
NA TRBJ1-3 13 few TRBV29-1 TGCAGCGTTGACCGTACGGACGGAAACACCATATATTTT CSVDRTDGNTIYF
NA TRBJ2-3 17 many TRBV11-2 TGTGCCAGCAGTTCACTACGTGGTCGACACCCTACGGATACGCAGTATTTT CASSSLRGRHPTDTQYF
NA TRBJ1-2 15 many TRBV28 TGTGCCAGCAGTTTAATTCTCGCACAGCACTATGGCTACACCTTC CASSLILAQHYGYTF
NA TRBJ2-1 14 few TRBV9 TGTGCCAGCAGCCCTGAGGGGGGTCCCAATGAGCAGTTCTTC CASSPEGGPNEQFF
NA TRBJ2-7 15 many TRBV6-2/TRBV6-3 TGTGCCAGCAGTTTTTCCAGGGAGGTAATTTACGAGCAGTACTTC CASSFSREVIYEQYF
TRBD1 TRBJ1-2 15 few TRBV9 TGTGCCAGCAGCTTCGGACAGGGACCTAACTATGGCTACACCTTC CASSFGQGPNYGYTF
TRBD1 TRBJ2-7 16 NA TRBV28 TGTGCCAGCAGTTTTCAAAAAGTACAGGGGGCCGACGAGCAGTACTTC CASSFQKVQGADEQYF
TRBD2 TRBJ2-1 17 few TRBV11-2 TGTGCCAGCAGCTTGGTGCTAGCGGGAGGGGAATACAATGAGCAGTTCTTC CASSLVLAGGEYNEQFF
TRBD2 TRBJ2-1 12 NA TRBV28 TGTGCCAGCAGGACTAGCGGGAATGAGCAGTTCTTC CASRTSGNEQFF
TRBD1 TRBJ2-7 16 few TRBV4-1 TGCGCCAGCAGCCAAGAGGACAGGCTGGCCTCCTACGAGCAGTACTTC CASSQEDRLASYEQYF
NA TRBJ2-7 14 many TRBV5-1 TGCGCCAGCAGCTTTGAAGGGAGAACCTACGAGCAGTACTTC CASSFEGRTYEQYF
TRBD2 TRBJ2-1 14 many TRBV2 TGTGCCAGCAGGGGAGCGGGACTCTACAATGAGCAGTTCTTC CASRGAGLYNEQFF
NA TRBJ2-1 15 NA TRBV6-2/TRBV6-3 TGTGCCAGCAGCCCCTCCGGTGGGAGCGTCCCTGGGCAGTTCTTC CASSPSGGSVPGQFF
NA TRBJ1-1 15 many TRBV2 TGTGCCAGCAGTGAAGCGCTTGGGGTTATCACTGAAGCTTTCTTT CASSEALGVITEAFF
NA TRBJ2-1 13 many TRBV27 TGTGCCAGCAATGGGGGCTCCTACAATGAGCAGTTCTTC CASNGGSYNEQFF
NA TRBJ2-1 13 NA TRBV7-8 TGTGCCAGCAGCCTAAACCTCGGCAATGAGCAGTTCTTC CASSLNLGNEQFF
TRBD1 TRBJ1-2 16 many TRBV6-1 TGTGCCAGCAGTCCTAAAATTACAGGGGCGGTCTATGGCTACACCTTC CASSPKITGAVYGYTF
NA TRBJ1-1 16 many TRBV5-1 TGCGCCAGCAGGGAGGGTTCCGCGGGCGGCGGCACTGAAGCTTTCTTT CASREGSAGGGTEAFF
NA TRBJ1-4 15 NA TRBV11-2 TGTGCCAGCAGCTCCGGGGGGGGGATTGGTGAAAAACTGTTTTTT CASSSGGGIGEKLFF